This is a list of T cell receptor beta chains from one sample in a study of technical replicates of blood from four donors. The repertoire was sequenced with immunoSEQ multiplex PCR; TCRdb's copy has only in-frame clones and lacks some. This repertoire shows tens of thousands of clones, 91% found once; its top ten account for around 0.42%. Material: T cells isolated from PBMCs. These receptors were taken from a human donor in good health. CDR3s include the opening cysteine and the closing phenylalanine or tryptophan. Each record gives: CDR3 DNA, CDR3 protein, D gene, J gene, CDR3 length, V gene, clone size. The D gene is left open where the match is weak. Size is stated for part of the rows, as once, few or many counts, or as a class when the clone is expanded.

TGTGCCAGCAGTGAATACTCAGGGATAGGGGATGGCTACACCTTC CASSEYSGIGDGYTF - TRBJ1-2 15 TRBV6-1 -
TGTGCCAGCAGCTTAAGTCTAGCGGCAAATGAGCAGTTCTTC CASSLSLAANEQFF TRBD2 TRBJ2-1 14 TRBV7-3 -
TGTGCCAGCAGTCACCCGGCAGGGGTACACGAGCAGTACTTC CASSHPAGVHEQYF - TRBJ2-7 14 TRBV28 -
TGTGCCCATTTAGGGGGAAAATACTATGGCTACACCTTC CAHLGGKYYGYTF - TRBJ1-2 13 TRBV30 -
TGTGCCTGGAGTACGGGAGGGACAGATACGCAGTATTTT CAWSTGGTDTQYF TRBD2 TRBJ2-3 13 TRBV30 -
TGTGCCAGCAGTTTGACAGCCAATGAGCAGTTCTTC CASSLTANEQFF - TRBJ2-1 12 TRBV6-5 -
TGTGCCAGCAGTCCTTTGCGGGGAGAGACCCAGTACTTC CASSPLRGETQYF - TRBJ2-5 13 TRBV6-5 -
TGCGCCAGCAGCTCCGGGGGGCTAGCGGGAGGAGATACGCAGTATTTT CASSSGGLAGGDTQYF TRBD2 TRBJ2-3 16 TRBV5-1 once
TGTGCCAGCAGTTTTCAGGGGGCAGTCGAGTATGGCTACACCTTC CASSFQGAVEYGYTF TRBD1 TRBJ1-2 15 TRBV28 -
TGCGCCAGCAGCCAGCAGGGAAATAATGGCTACACCTTC CASSQQGNNGYTF - TRBJ1-2 13 TRBV5-1 -
TGTGCCACCAGCAGAGTTACAGGGGGCGGGAATTTGAACACTGAAGCTTTCTTT CATSRVTGGGNLNTEAFF TRBD1 TRBJ1-1 18 TRBV15 -
TGTGCCAGCAGCCCGACGACTAGCGGGAGTAGGTATTTT CASSPTTSGSRYF TRBD2 TRBJ2-3 13 TRBV7-3 once
TGTGCCAGCAGTCTGGGGGCAGGTGAGGGATTAGGTGAGCAGTTCTTC CASSLGAGEGLGEQFF - TRBJ2-1 16 TRBV6-4 once
TGTGCCAGCAGCTTAAGACAGTCAGGATACGAGCAGTACTTC CASSLRQSGYEQYF - TRBJ2-7 14 TRBV7-8 -
TGTGCCAGTAACGCCAACAGGGCAGGGGACTACAATGAGCAGTTCTTC CASNANRAGDYNEQFF - TRBJ2-1 16 TRBV19 -
TGTGCCAGCCGCGGACAGTTTCAGGAGCAGTACTTC CASRGQFQEQYF - TRBJ2-7 12 TRBV19 -
TGTGCCAGCAGCTTGTACAGGGACAATGAGCAGTTCTTC CASSLYRDNEQFF - TRBJ2-1 13 TRBV7-9 -
TGTGCCAGCAACGGACAGGGTCTCTCCGGGGAGCTGTTTTTT CASNGQGLSGELFF TRBD1 TRBJ2-2 14 TRBV2 few
TGTGCCAGCAGCTTTAGAGGAACTAATGAAAAACTGTTTTTT CASSFRGTNEKLFF - TRBJ1-4 14 TRBV5-6 once
TGTGCCAGCAGCTTTGGACTAGCGGGAGTTGGGACCCAGTACTTC CASSFGLAGVGTQYF TRBD2 TRBJ2-5 15 TRBV7-2 -
TGCGCCAGCAGCCAAGTACCGGGGGTTAATGAAAAACTGTTTTTT CASSQVPGVNEKLFF - TRBJ1-4 15 TRBV4-3 -
TGTGCCAGCAGCTCCCTGCGGGGGACAGATACGCAGTATTTT CASSSLRGTDTQYF TRBD2 TRBJ2-3 14 TRBV7-6 -
TGTGCCAGCAGCCCGCTCGCCAGGGCCGGGGAGCTGTTTTTT CASSPLARAGELFF - TRBJ2-2 14 TRBV7-9 -
TGTGCCAGCAGTTACTCGTTGCAGGGCAACTATGGCTACACCTTC CASSYSLQGNYGYTF - TRBJ1-2 15 TRBV6-5 -
TGTGCCGGTCGACAGGGGGCGCGAGAGAACTTC CAGRQGARENF TRBD1 TRBJ2-7 11 TRBV6-1 -
TGTGCCAGCAGCAATCGCCGGACACAATACAATGAGCAGTTCTTC CASSNRRTQYNEQFF - TRBJ2-1 15 TRBV6-1 -
TGCAGCGTCTGGCTCCCGGCTAGCGGGAGCCATGAGCAGTTCTTC CSVWLPASGSHEQFF TRBD2 TRBJ2-1 15 TRBV29-1 -
TGTGCCAGCAGCTTAGCTCTAGGTCCTACCTACGAGCAGTACTTC CASSLALGPTYEQYF - TRBJ2-7 15 TRBV11-1 -
TGTGCCAGTAGTGGGAGACAGGGGTTTCGCGAGCAGTACTTC CASSGRQGFREQYF TRBD1 TRBJ2-7 14 TRBV19 -
TGTGCCAGTAGTATCGACGACAGACATGGCGAGACCCAGTACTTC CASSIDDRHGETQYF - TRBJ2-5 15 TRBV19 -
TGTGCCAGCAGTTTATGGACGGGGGCCTACGAGCAGTACTTC CASSLWTGAYEQYF - TRBJ2-7 14 TRBV27 -
TGTGCCAGCAGCCGGCGGCACAACTCCTACAATGAGCAGTTCTTC CASSRRHNSYNEQFF - TRBJ2-1 15 TRBV27 -
TGTGCCAGCAGCTTGAATACCGGGACAGGGATTGCCTACGAGCAGTACTTC CASSLNTGTGIAYEQYF TRBD1 TRBJ2-7 17 TRBV7-9 -
TGTGCCTGGAATAACAGACAGAGCTCCTACGAGCAGTACTTC CAWNNRQSSYEQYF - TRBJ2-7 14 TRBV30 few
TGCGCCAGCCGAACGGGACAGGGGTTCCCAGGGGAGCTGTTTTTT CASRTGQGFPGELFF TRBD1 TRBJ2-2 15 TRBV5-1 -
TGCGCCAGCAGCCAAGAGGCTAGCCATCATGGCTACACCTTC CASSQEASHHGYTF - TRBJ1-2 14 TRBV4-3 -
TGTGCCTGGAGTGGGCAGGGGGCGAGTGGCTACACCTTC CAWSGQGASGYTF TRBD1 TRBJ1-2 13 TRBV30 -
TGTGCCAGTAGTTCGTCCGCAGGGGATACGCAGTATTTT CASSSSAGDTQYF - TRBJ2-3 13 TRBV19 -
TGTGCCAGCAGCCGAAGACGGGACTACCCCTTCGCGAACACCGGGGAGCTGTTTTTT CASSRRRDYPFANTGELFF TRBD2 TRBJ2-2 19 TRBV14 -
TGTGCCAGCAGTTACTCCAGGGGAGGCTACACCTTC CASSYSRGGYTF - TRBJ1-2 12 TRBV6-5 -
TGCGCCAGCAGCCCGGACTTAGCCACTGGGGCCAACGTCCTGACTTTC CASSPDLATGANVLTF - TRBJ2-6 16 TRBV5-1 -
TGTGCCAGCAGTCCTGAGGCGGGAGGGATGTTGCAGTACTTC CASSPEAGGMLQYF TRBD2 TRBJ2-5 14 TRBV6-5 -
TGCGCCAGCAGCCAGTTTATGACTAGCGGCTCCTACGAGCAGTACTTC CASSQFMTSGSYEQYF TRBD2 TRBJ2-7 16 TRBV4-1 -
TGCAGCGTTGAACTCGTCGGCAATCAGCCCCAGCATTTT CSVELVGNQPQHF - TRBJ1-5 13 TRBV29-1 -
TGTGCCAGCAGCCCACGGCCCGACAGGGCTATCTATGGCTACACCTTC CASSPRPDRAIYGYTF TRBD1 TRBJ1-2 16 TRBV11-2 -
TGCGCCAGCAGCTTGGAGGGGCAGGGTAGGATCGATGAGCAGTTCTTC CASSLEGQGRIDEQFF - TRBJ2-1 16 TRBV5-1 -
TGTGCTAGTGGTCTGGGACAGGTCAATGAGCAGTTCTTC CASGLGQVNEQFF TRBD1 TRBJ2-1 13 TRBV12-5 -
TGTGCCAGCAGCGCCAGGACTAGCGGATCCCCGCTGAATGTGTACAATGAGCAGTTCTTC CASSARTSGSPLNVYNEQFF TRBD2 TRBJ2-1 20 TRBV28 -
TGTGCCAGCAGTGAAGGCGAGGCCAAAAACATTCAGTACTTC CASSEGEAKNIQYF - TRBJ2-4 14 TRBV2 -
TGCAGCGTTGAAGATCCAGAACGGGGCACAGATACGCAGTATTTT CSVEDPERGTDTQYF - TRBJ2-3 15 TRBV29-1 -
TGTGCCATCAGTGAGTCGGGTCGGGCGGCAGGGGGAAGAGTTGGCTACACCTTC CAISESGRAAGGRVGYTF TRBD1 TRBJ1-2 18 TRBV10-3 -